The rows below give T cell receptor beta chains drawn from one sample of a study of blood T cell repertoires in COVID-19. Using immunoSEQ multiplex PCR, the repertoire was profiled, and TCRdb retains in-frame clones only, with some absent. Of some 230,000 clones listed, over 75% were seen once; the top ten hold around 3.2%. Sequencing was performed on PBMCs or T cells enriched from blood (not recorded which). These receptors all come from a woman between 18 and 30 years old in a cohort exposed to, infected with or recovered from COVID-19 (not recorded which). The CDR3 runs from the conserved cysteine through the conserved F or W. A D gene is named only where the DNA matches it firmly. Size is stated for part of the rows, as once, few or many counts, or as a class when the clone is expanded.

abundance	v_gene	j_gene	d_gene	CDR3nt	CDR3aa
once	TRBV18	TRBJ1-2	TRBD1	TGTGCCAGCTCGGGGGACAGGGATGGCTACACCTTC	CASSGDRDGYTF
NA	TRBV19	TRBJ1-1	NA	TGTGCCAGTAGTACTCCAGTCTCGTTGAACACTGAAGCTTTCTTT	CASSTPVSLNTEAFF
NA	TRBV18	TRBJ1-1	NA	TGTGCCAGCTCACCGGAGTACGGGGAGGGCACTGAAGCTTTCTTT	CASSPEYGEGTEAFF
NA	TRBV11-3	TRBJ2-2	TRBD2	TGTGCCAGCAGCCACCGGGGACTAGCGGGGGGTAGCACCGGGGAGCTGTTTTTT	CASSHRGLAGGSTGELFF
NA	TRBV2	TRBJ1-1	NA	TGTGCCAGCAACGGGGAGAACACTGAAGCTTTCTTT	CASNGENTEAFF
NA	TRBV4-1	TRBJ1-1	TRBD1	TGCGCCAGCAGCTTTAACGGACAGGGTGGGACTGAAGCTTTCTTT	CASSFNGQGGTEAFF
NA	TRBV18	TRBJ1-1	TRBD1	TGTGCCAGCTCACCGGTCCCGGGACAGGACCAAGCTTTCTTT	CASSPVPGQDQAFF
NA	TRBV9	TRBJ1-1	NA	TGTGCCAGCAGCGTAGCAGTACAGAACACTGAAGCTTTCTTT	CASSVAVQNTEAFF
NA	TRBV28	TRBJ1-5	TRBD1	TGTGCCAGCAGTTCCGGACAGGGAACAGGCCAGCCCCAGCATTTT	CASSSGQGTGQPQHF
few	TRBV5-1	TRBJ2-2	NA	TGCGCCAGCACGCTGGGGGCCGGCGGGGAGCTGTTTTTT	CASTLGAGGELFF
NA	TRBV27	TRBJ2-1	TRBD2	TGTGCCAGCAGTTTATTGGGACTAGCGGGAGGACGGGGTCAGAATGAGCAGTTCTTC	CASSLLGLAGGRGQNEQFF
NA	TRBV7-9	TRBJ1-4	NA	TGTGCCAGCAGCTTTGGCGCAGGGGAAAATGAAAAACTGTTTTTT	CASSFGAGENEKLFF
once	TRBV7-9	TRBJ2-4	NA	TGTGCCAGCAGCCTCGAGGGGGGGACCAAAAACATTCAGTACTTC	CASSLEGGTKNIQYF
NA	TRBV11-2	TRBJ1-1	NA	TGTGCCAGCAGCTTAGATTGGGGGGGCAACACTGAAGCTTTCTTT	CASSLDWGGNTEAFF
NA	TRBV11-2	TRBJ1-6	TRBD1	TGTGCCAGCAGCTTAGATGCAGGGGGCCTTTCACCCCTCCACTTT	CASSLDAGGLSPLHF
NA	TRBV4-1	TRBJ2-7	NA	TGCGCCAGCAGTCGGGTAGCGGACTCCTACGAGCAGTACTTC	CASSRVADSYEQYF
NA	TRBV5-1	TRBJ1-4	NA	TGCGCCAGCAGCATTACAGGGCGAGGGGAAAAACTGTTTTTT	CASSITGRGEKLFF
NA	TRBV19	TRBJ1-1	NA	TGTGCCACAACACAGGGTGAAGCTTTCTTT	CATTQGEAFF
NA	TRBV30	TRBJ2-7	TRBD2	TGTGCCTGGAGTGCGGGGGGGAGGGCCTACGAGCAGTACTTC	CAWSAGGRAYEQYF
NA	TRBV24-1	TRBJ1-2	NA	TGTGCCACCGGGGACACCACCTATGGCTACACCTTC	CATGDTTYGYTF
NA	TRBV6-5	TRBJ2-5	TRBD2	TGTGCCAGCAGAATCAGCGGGGGGCCAGGAGAGACCCAGTACTTC	CASRISGGPGETQYF
NA	TRBV19	TRBJ1-2	TRBD1	TGTGCCAGTTTAGGGGGGGGCTTTATACCCCGACAGGGGGAGAACTATGGCTACACCTTC	CASLGGGFIPRQGENYGYTF
NA	TRBV7-2	TRBJ2-3	NA	TGTGCCAGCAGTTTCAGGTCACACACAGATACGCAGTATTTT	CASSFRSHTDTQYF
NA	TRBV9	TRBJ2-5	TRBD2	TGTGCCAGCAGCGTAGCGAGCGGGGGGTGGGAGACCCAGTACTTC	CASSVASGGWETQYF
NA	TRBV14	TRBJ1-1	NA	TGTGCCAGCAGCCCCTTTTGGAACACTGAAGCTTTCTTT	CASSPFWNTEAFF
NA	TRBV12-3/TRBV12-4	TRBJ1-4	NA	TGTGCCAGCAGTACCGGGGGAGGAGAAAAACTGTTTTTT	CASSTGGGEKLFF
NA	TRBV20-1	TRBJ1-5	NA	TGCAGTGCTAGGTCGGATCAGCCCCAGCATTTT	CSARSDQPQHF
NA	TRBV5-1	TRBJ2-2	TRBD1	TGCGCCAGCAGCGAATCGACAGGGACCGGGGAGCTGTTTTTT	CASSESTGTGELFF
NA	TRBV20-1	TRBJ1-1	NA	TGCAGGGTCGCGGGCGGCACTGAAGCTTTCTTT	CRVAGGTEAFF
once	TRBV18	TRBJ1-1	NA	TGTGCCAGCTCACCACAGGAGGGTGGGGCTTTCTTT	CASSPQEGGAFF
NA	TRBV5-6	TRBJ1-3	TRBD1	TGTGCCAGCAGCGACAGGGGGCTGGGAAACACCATATATTTT	CASSDRGLGNTIYF
few	TRBV19	TRBJ2-1	TRBD2	TGTGCCAGTAGGGTAGCGGGAGATTTCTACAATGAGCAGTTCTTC	CASRVAGDFYNEQFF
NA	TRBV11-2	TRBJ1-2	TRBD1	TGTGCCAGCAGCTTAGAGGGCAGGGGGCTCCCAAAAGCCTATGGCTACACCTTC	CASSLEGRGLPKAYGYTF
NA	TRBV3-1/TRBV3-2	TRBJ1-2	TRBD1	TGTGCCAGCAGCCGCCCGGGACAGGGGCGCGGGGGCTACACCTTC	CASSRPGQGRGGYTF
NA	TRBV9	TRBJ1-1	NA	TGTGCCAGCAGCACCCGGACAGTACCGAACACTGAAGCTTTCTTT	CASSTRTVPNTEAFF
NA	TRBV5-1	TRBJ1-4	NA	TGCGCCAGCAGCTTGGCAGGACACCTTAATGAAAAACTGTTTTTT	CASSLAGHLNEKLFF
NA	TRBV19	TRBJ1-1	NA	TGTGCCAGTACAAACGGGGGCACTGAAGCTTTCTTT	CASTNGGTEAFF
few	TRBV7-9	TRBJ2-2	TRBD1	TGTGCCAGCAGCCTCCCCGGACAGGGGGCGAACACCGGGGAGCTGTTTTTT	CASSLPGQGANTGELFF
NA	TRBV5-1	TRBJ1-2	TRBD1	TGCGCCAGCAGCTTGGGTCAGGGGGATAGGAACTATGGCTACACCTTC	CASSLGQGDRNYGYTF
NA	TRBV19	TRBJ2-2	NA	TGTGCCAGTAGTATGGGGGCGGACACCGGGGAGCTGTTTTTT	CASSMGADTGELFF
few	TRBV7-2	TRBJ2-1	NA	TGTGCCAGCAGCCCACGTGTAGGAGGGGTCAATGAGCAGTTCTTC	CASSPRVGGVNEQFF
few	TRBV21-1	TRBJ1-1	NA	TGTGCCAGCAGTCGACAGGGGCTGAACACTGAAGCTTTCTTT	CASSRQGLNTEAFF
NA	TRBV2	TRBJ1-5	TRBD1	TGTGCCAGCGGATCCAGGGGGAGTAGCAATCAGCCCCAGCATTTT	CASGSRGSSNQPQHF